The subject of this entry is one T cell receptor (beta chain). The sample is drawn from a study of OX40 agonist ivuxolimab in advanced cancers. V lost 1 base and J lost 6; bases outside the gene matches: 11. The V gene's germline CDR1 is LGHNA and CDR2 YNFKEQ. The CDR3 covers 16 residues. The table came from immunoSEQ multiplex PCR; TCRdb's copy has only in-frame clones and leaves some out. The table includes tens of thousands of clones, approximately 80% detected once. The sequencing here drew on CD4+ or CD8+ T cells sorted from blood, taken in a trial of the OX40 agonist ivuxolimab. This clonotype was obtained from an adult with an advanced solid tumor such as melanoma, head and neck, liver or kidney cancer. The V and J genes are TRBV4-2 and TRBJ1-2, with 7 bases identical to TRBD1. CDR3 nucleotides: TGTGCCAGCAGCCAAGTAGCGGCAACAGGGGAGGATGGCTACACCTTC. Protein product: CASSQVAATGEDGYTF.